These T cell receptor beta chains were read from a single sample in a study of OX40 agonist ivuxolimab in advanced cancers. Data came from immunoSEQ multiplex PCR; TCRdb stores just in-frame clones and leaves some out. The sample shows 70,000 to 85,000 clones, around four fifths of them seen only once. This material consisted of CD4+ or CD8+ T cells sorted from blood, taken in a trial of the OX40 agonist ivuxolimab. The receptor set was obtained from an adult with an advanced solid tumor such as melanoma, head and neck, liver or kidney cancer. Each CDR3 is given with its conserved first and last residue. Fields, in order: V gene, D gene, clone size, J gene, CDR3 protein, CDR3 DNA. A D gene is named only where the DNA matches it firmly. Expanded clones get a size class; other rows say once, few or many, or leave the size out.

v_call: TRBV11-2; d_call: TRBD2; clone_size: .; j_call: TRBJ2-7; cdr3_aa: CASSVEREIIYEQYF; cdr3_nt: TGTGCCAGCAGCGTCGAGCGGGAGATTATTTACGAGCAGTACTTC
v_call: TRBV4-3; d_call: .; clone_size: .; j_call: TRBJ2-5; cdr3_aa: CASSQDPGPVKQTQYF; cdr3_nt: TGCGCCAGCAGCCAAGACCCTGGCCCCGTCAAGCAGACCCAGTACTTC
v_call: TRBV18; d_call: .; clone_size: .; j_call: TRBJ2-1; cdr3_aa: CASSPPTGNEQFF; cdr3_nt: TGTGCCAGCTCACCACCAACAGGGAATGAGCAGTTCTTC
v_call: TRBV7-8; d_call: .; clone_size: .; j_call: TRBJ1-2; cdr3_aa: CASSSSGTIYGYTF; cdr3_nt: TGTGCCAGCAGCTCATCCGGGACCATCTATGGCTACACCTTC
v_call: TRBV7-9; d_call: .; clone_size: .; j_call: TRBJ1-5; cdr3_aa: CASSLEEGMVQPQHF; cdr3_nt: TGTGCCAGCAGCTTAGAAGAGGGGATGGTCCAGCCCCAGCATTTT
v_call: TRBV18; d_call: TRBD1; clone_size: .; j_call: TRBJ2-1; cdr3_aa: CASSPPTGLNEQFF; cdr3_nt: TGTGCCAGCTCACCTCCGACAGGGTTGAATGAGCAGTTCTTC
v_call: TRBV4-1; d_call: .; clone_size: .; j_call: TRBJ2-1; cdr3_aa: CASSQVNPFGSSYNEQFF; cdr3_nt: TGCGCCAGCAGCCAAGTTAATCCTTTTGGGAGCTCCTACAATGAGCAGTTCTTC
v_call: TRBV15; d_call: TRBD2; clone_size: .; j_call: TRBJ2-5; cdr3_aa: CATAGGSGETQYF; cdr3_nt: TGTGCCACCGCTGGCGGGAGCGGTGAGACCCAGTACTTC
v_call: TRBV18; d_call: TRBD1; clone_size: .; j_call: TRBJ2-2; cdr3_aa: CASSPNRQGNTGELFF; cdr3_nt: TGTGCCAGCTCACCAAATAGACAGGGGAACACCGGGGAGCTGTTTTTT
v_call: TRBV6-6; d_call: .; clone_size: .; j_call: TRBJ1-5; cdr3_aa: CASRNTGFGGTQHF; cdr3_nt: TGTGCCAGCAGAAACACAGGGTTTGGGGGAACCCAGCATTTT
v_call: TRBV10-3; d_call: .; clone_size: .; j_call: TRBJ2-3; cdr3_aa: CAIRKTGEGPDTQYF; cdr3_nt: TGTGCCATCCGAAAGACAGGAGAAGGGCCAGATACGCAGTATTTT
v_call: TRBV5-1; d_call: .; clone_size: .; j_call: TRBJ1-4; cdr3_aa: CASRPDWGNEKLFF; cdr3_nt: TGCGCCAGCAGGCCGGACTGGGGGAATGAAAAACTGTTTTTT
v_call: TRBV7-8; d_call: TRBD2; clone_size: .; j_call: TRBJ2-7; cdr3_aa: CASSLPGGMGSSEQYF; cdr3_nt: TGTGCCAGCAGCCTCCCCGGGGGGATGGGTTCGTCGGAGCAGTACTTC
v_call: TRBV27; d_call: .; clone_size: .; j_call: TRBJ1-1; cdr3_aa: CASSSKMNTEAFF; cdr3_nt: TGTGCCAGCAGTTCAAAAATGAACACTGAAGCTTTCTTT
v_call: TRBV30; d_call: TRBD2; clone_size: .; j_call: TRBJ2-7; cdr3_aa: CAWSVYGGGIYEQYF; cdr3_nt: TGTGCCTGGAGTGTTTATGGCGGGGGGATCTACGAGCAGTACTTC
v_call: TRBV11-2; d_call: TRBD2; clone_size: .; j_call: TRBJ2-4; cdr3_aa: CASSLESGLAAKNIQYF; cdr3_nt: TGTGCCAGCAGCTTAGAGTCGGGACTAGCGGCCAAAAACATTCAGTACTTC
v_call: TRBV28; d_call: .; clone_size: .; j_call: TRBJ1-5; cdr3_aa: CASSLRVGGNQPQHF; cdr3_nt: TGTGCCAGCAGTTTAAGGGTAGGGGGGAATCAGCCCCAGCATTTT
v_call: TRBV18; d_call: .; clone_size: .; j_call: TRBJ2-3; cdr3_aa: CASSEPDSTDTQYF; cdr3_nt: TGTGCCAGCTCCGAACCGGACAGCACAGATACGCAGTATTTT
v_call: TRBV4-2; d_call: .; clone_size: once; j_call: TRBJ2-7; cdr3_aa: CASSQVLSVGGYSYEQYF; cdr3_nt: TGTGCCAGCAGCCAAGTTCTGAGTGTTGGCGGGTACTCCTACGAGCAGTACTTC
v_call: TRBV2; d_call: .; clone_size: .; j_call: TRBJ2-4; cdr3_aa: CASGGGGRAKNIQYF; cdr3_nt: TGTGCCAGCGGCGGTGGGGGTCGGGCCAAAAACATTCAGTACTTC
v_call: TRBV28; d_call: TRBD1; clone_size: .; j_call: TRBJ1-2; cdr3_aa: CASSLGTGDGYTF; cdr3_nt: TGTGCCAGCAGTCTCGGGACAGGAGATGGCTACACCTTC
v_call: TRBV28; d_call: .; clone_size: .; j_call: TRBJ1-1; cdr3_aa: CASKGISWNTEAFF; cdr3_nt: TGTGCCAGCAAAGGGATTAGTTGGAACACTGAAGCTTTCTTT
v_call: TRBV6-5; d_call: .; clone_size: .; j_call: TRBJ1-4; cdr3_aa: CASSYSTRNEKLFF; cdr3_nt: TGTGCCAGCAGTTACTCGACGAGGAATGAAAAACTGTTTTTT
v_call: TRBV30; d_call: TRBD2; clone_size: .; j_call: TRBJ2-5; cdr3_aa: CAWSIPAGGWETQYF; cdr3_nt: TGTGCCTGGAGTATTCCAGCGGGGGGGTGGGAGACCCAGTACTTC